One sample yielded the 18 T cell receptor beta chains listed below, sequenced in a study of CD8+ T cells in alopecia areata. As the sequencing template, cDNA was produced by extracting RNA and reverse transcribing it. TCRdb's table, derived via immunoSEQ multiplex PCR, lists solely in-frame clones and lacks some. This repertoire shows about 180,000 clones, 63% found once; its top ten account for 1.5% to 2%. Sequences were derived from CD4+ T cells sorted from blood, sampled at week 0. Receptors were obtained from a human donor with alopecia areata.

The chain recombines TRBV29-1 with TRBJ1-2; D unclear. V gave up 4 bases and J gave up 0 bases, with 6 bases separating them. The CDR3 sequence is 12 residues long. The germline V gene encodes CDR1 SQVTM and CDR2 ANQGSEA. The CDR3 bases are TGCAGCGTTGCGGCTACTAACTATGGCTACACCTTC. It translates to CSVAATNYGYTF. Based on the CDR3 plus reference TRBV29-1 and TRBJ1-2, the full variable domain is SAVISQKPSRDICQRGTSLTIQCQVDSQVTMMFWYRQQPGQSLTLIATANQGSEATYESGFVIDKFPISRPNLTFSTLTVSNMSPEDSSIYLCSVAATNYGYTFGSGTRLTVV.

V usage is TRBV5-6 and J usage is TRBJ2-5; unclear D gene. The germline CDR1 and CDR2 sequences are SGHDT and YYEEEE. The CDR3 consists of 13 residues. V lost 2 bases and J 5 bases, leaving 10 bases between the germline ends. In DNA, the CDR3 is TGTGCCAGCAGCTTTCGGCAGGCGGAGACCCAGTACTTC. Translation gives CASSFRQAETQYF.

The genes are TRBV2 and TRBJ2-3; 9 nucleotides line up with TRBD1. V was pared by 6 bases and J by 4 bases, with 8 bases of the junction left unmatched. CDR1 is SNHLY and CDR2 is FYNNEI in the germline V gene. The CDR3 runs to 15 residues. In DNA form, the CDR3 reads TGTGCCAGCAGGCTGGACAGGGGAGGTCCAGATACGCAGTATTTT. This gives the protein CASRLDRGGPDTQYF.

The V gene is TRBV5-1, the J gene TRBJ2-3; 9 bases agree with TRBD1. The germline CDR1 and CDR2 sequences are SGHRS and YFSETQ. The V and J ends lost 0 bases and 4 bases, in that order; junction bases with no gene match: 3. The CDR3 length is 15 residues. This CDR3 is CASSLDGTGSDTQYF. In DNA, the CDR3 is TGCGCCAGCAGCTTGGATGGGACAGGGTCAGATACGCAGTATTTT. The variable domain in full, completed from reference TRBV5-1 and TRBJ2-3, reads KAGVTQTPRYLIKTRGQQVTLSCSPISGHRSVSWYQQTPGQGLQFLFEYFSETQRNKGNFPGRFSGRQFSNSRSEMNVSTLELGDSALYLCASSLDGTGSDTQYFGPGTRLTVL.

The rearrangement links TRBV29-1 to TRBJ1-2, with D possibly TRBD1 on 6 matching bases. The germline V gene encodes CDR1 SQVTM and CDR2 ANQGSEA. This CDR3 spans 12 amino acids. Trimming left V 0 bases short and J 7 bases short, with 9 bases between. DNA for the CDR3: TGCAGCGTTGAAGATCAAGGGGGTGGCTACACCTTC. It translates to CSVEDQGGGYTF.

This clone was counted only a few times. The genes are TRBV7-3 and TRBJ1-2; TRBD1 matches at 7 bases. From germline, CDR1 is SGHTA and CDR2 FQGTGA. J lost 3 bases, V lost 5 bases, and 3 bases had no gene match. The CDR3 has 13 amino acids. The CDR3 DNA reads TGTGCCAGCAGCGCCAGGGGGGACTATGGCTACACCTTC. It translates to CASSARGDYGYTF.

V is TRBV29-1 and J is TRBJ1-2; 11 nucleotides agree with TRBD1. V gave up 3 bases and J gave up 6 bases; unmatched junction bases: 9. The CDR3 is 15 amino acids. Germline CDR1 reads SQVTM; CDR2 reads ANQGSEA. The CDR3 is CSVDLRTGGIDGYTF. The CDR3 DNA sequence: TGCAGCGTTGACCTTCGGACAGGGGGCATTGATGGCTACACCTTC. Using reference TRBV29-1 and TRBJ1-2 for the parts outside the CDR3, the full variable domain is SAVISQKPSRDICQRGTSLTIQCQVDSQVTMMFWYRQQPGQSLTLIATANQGSEATYESGFVIDKFPISRPNLTFSTLTVSNMSPEDSSIYLCSVDLRTGGIDGYTFGSGTRLTVV.

This clone came up a few times. The chain has TRBV29-1 and TRBJ1-1; 9 positions agree with TRBD1. This CDR3 is 14 amino acids long. With 6 bases clipped from V and 5 bases from J, the junction kept 10 bases outside the gene matches. Germline assignment: CDR1 SQVTM and CDR2 ANQGSEA. DNA for the CDR3: TGCAGCGTCCGCCCGGGACAGGGTGGGACTGAAGCTTTCTTT. Amino acids: CSVRPGQGGTEAFF. Complete variable domain (other parts from reference TRBV29-1 and TRBJ1-1): SAVISQKPSRDICQRGTSLTIQCQVDSQVTMMFWYRQQPGQSLTLIATANQGSEATYESGFVIDKFPISRPNLTFSTLTVSNMSPEDSSIYLCSVRPGQGGTEAFFGQGTRLTVV.

This clone has only a few counts. The chain employs TRBV29-1 and TRBJ2-5; D uncertain. Trimming took 3 bases from V and 5 from J, leaving 13 bases between them. This CDR3 is built from 13 residues. Germline V lookup: CDR1 SQVTM, CDR2 ANQGSEA. CDR3 nucleotides: TGCAGCGTTGACCACGGCGGAGTGGAGACCCAGTACTTC. It encodes CSVDHGGVETQYF. Together with reference TRBV29-1 and TRBJ2-5, the CDR3 gives the full variable domain: SAVISQKPSRDICQRGTSLTIQCQVDSQVTMMFWYRQQPGQSLTLIATANQGSEATYESGFVIDKFPISRPNLTFSTLTVSNMSPEDSSIYLCSVDHGGVETQYFGPGTRLLVL.

The table lists this clone with a few counts. J is TRBJ1-1 and V is TRBV25-1; TRBD1 might be the D (6 bases). Germline CDR1 reads MGHDK; CDR2 reads SYGVNS. The CDR3 is made up of 15 amino acids. V was clipped by 4 bases and J by 0 bases, with 12 bases between them. This chain's CDR3 is CASSASTGLNTEAFF. CDR3 DNA sequence: TGTGCCAGCAGTGCCTCGACAGGTTTGAACACTGAAGCTTTCTTT.

V is TRBV7-2 and J is TRBJ2-2, with D perhaps TRBD1 (6 bases). The CDR3 has 15 amino acids. Between the trimmed V and J ends, which lost 4 bases and 7 bases, there was a span of 16 bases. Germline lookup yields CDR1 SGHTA and CDR2 FQGNSA. The CDR3 is CASSSSQGQLGELFF. Here the CDR3 DNA reads TGTGCCAGCAGCTCCTCTCAGGGACAACTCGGGGAGCTGTTTTTT.

This chain joins TRBV5-6 and TRBJ2-7, with 7 bases matching TRBD1. The CDR3 spans 14 residues. Germline assignment: CDR1 SGHDT and CDR2 YYEEEE. V trimming: 4 bases; J trimming: 3 bases; junction bases outside the gene matches: 7. CDR3 nucleotides: TGTGCCAGCAGCCGTTGGGACAGAGGCTACGAGCAGTACTTC. The encoded protein is CASSRWDRGYEQYF. The entire variable domain, with the rest obtained from reference TRBV5-6 and TRBJ2-7, is as follows: DAGVTQSPTHLIKTRGQQVTLRCSPKSGHDTVSWYQQALGQGPQFIFQYYEEEERQRGNFPDRFSGHQFPNYSSELNVNALLLGDSALYLCASSRWDRGYEQYFGPGTRLTVT.

This sequence joins TRBV2 and TRBJ2-1; D gene ambiguous. This CDR3 spans 14 amino acids. Trimming took off 5 bases at V and 9 bases at J, with 17 bases between the two ends. Germline V gene lookup returns CDR1 SNHLY and CDR2 FYNNEI. CDR3 DNA sequence: TGTGCCAGCAGTCCACCTAGTTTGGCCAGTGAGCAGTTCTTC. It codes for CASSPPSLASEQFF.

The V gene is TRBV29-1, the J gene TRBJ1-1; D is unresolved. The germline V gene has CDR1 SQVTM and CDR2 ANQGSEA. The CDR3 totals 11 residues. Deletions cut 6 bases from V and 1 base from J, with 6 bases between. In DNA form, the CDR3 reads TGCAGCGTGACACCGAACACTGAAGCTTTCTTT. Protein sequence: CSVTPNTEAFF. The complete variable domain, with remaining parts taken from reference TRBV29-1 and TRBJ1-1, reads SAVISQKPSRDICQRGTSLTIQCQVDSQVTMMFWYRQQPGQSLTLIATANQGSEATYESGFVIDKFPISRPNLTFSTLTVSNMSPEDSSIYLCSVTPNTEAFFGQGTRLTVV.

V and J are TRBV5-1 and TRBJ2-5, with D perhaps matching TRBD2 (5 bases). The tail of the sequence fits TRBJ2-7 better, so the J call may be wrong. CDR1 and CDR2 (germline): SGHRS, YFSETQ. The CDR3 runs to 16 residues. The CDR3 DNA reads TGCGCCAGCAGCTTGGCTGTCTGGACTGACGGCTACGAGCAGTACTTC. Amino acid sequence: CASSLAVWTDGYEQYF.

This chain links TRBV4-3 with TRBJ2-3; weak D call: TRBD2 (6 bases). The CDR3 sequence is 15 residues long. Trimming took off 5 bases at V and 5 bases at J, with 17 bases between the two ends. The germline V gene has CDR1 LGHNA and CDR2 YSLEER. CDR3 residues: CASSSKAGGRDTQYF. The CDR3 coding sequence is TGCGCCAGCAGCTCCAAAGCCGGGGGAAGAGATACGCAGTATTTT.

The chain uses TRBV2 and TRBJ1-2, with 11 bases that match TRBD1. The CDR3 totals 14 residues. Losses at the gene ends were 4 bases for V and 13 bases for J; bases not matched to a gene: 11. CDR1 is SNHLY, CDR2 FYNNEI, per germline. The CDR3 region is CASSGGQGAQTVTF. The CDR3, as DNA: TGTGCCAGCAGTGGAGGACAGGGGGCGCAAACCGTCACCTTC.

The rearrangement links TRBV29-1 to TRBJ2-7; TRBD1 is a possible D gene (5 bases). Germline V lookup: CDR1 SQVTM, CDR2 ANQGSEA. The length of the CDR3 is 13 residues. V lost 5 bases to trimming and J lost 7 bases, with 18 bases between them. CDR3 nucleotide sequence: TGCAGCGTTACAATCGAGACAGTTAAAGAGCAGTACTTC. Protein: CSVTIETVKEQYF.